Sequencing of this T cell receptor beta chain was carried out in a study of blood T cell repertoires in COVID-19. Study context: Acute-phase and convalescent COVID-19 samples originated in the United States, Italy and Spain. T cells, B-cell-depleted T cells, or PBMCs supplied cDNA or gDNA.

V lost 7 bases to trimming and J lost 3 bases, with 12 bases between them. CDR3 length: 13 amino acids. Germline CDR1 and CDR2: MNHEY and SVGAGI. This clone appeared a single time. Seattle-derived patients entered the study during active infection and were followed longitudinally. Per the original methods: Nucleated cell counts were estimated from reference gene primer amplification. Using immunoSEQ multiplex PCR, the repertoire was profiled, and TCRdb retains in-frame clones only, with some absent. The V and J calls and clone size come from that table; D and trimming were worked out from the DNA. The sample holds 150,000 to 200,000 clones, approximately 87% seen once.

Sequences were obtained from peripheral blood. The chain uses TRBV6-5 and TRBJ2-5; possibly TRBD1 for D (5 bases). This clonotype was sampled from a woman in her sixties or seventies with COVID-19, enrolled during active disease. The DNA for the CDR3 is TGTGCCAGCACAAGGCGCAGGGAAGAGACCCAGTACTTC. It specifies CASTRRREETQYF.